This note documents a single T cell receptor (beta chain) sequence. At least ten counts were recorded for this clonotype. The clone's antigen remains unknown. The sample holds no much larger clone one base away, and base qualities are not on file. The TCR beta CDR3 regions were amplified from RNA transcripts. The TCR CDR3 was subjected to a first round of RT-PCR using the HTBI primer set and the Qiagen OneStep RT-PCR kit. Libraries were constructed in a second round of multiplex PCR, after which size selection and purification were performed. The libraries were sequenced on an Illumina HiSeq2000 using paired-end 100 bp reads. Per the original workflow: SOAPnuke was used to process the raw data, removing reads that contained adapters or uncalled bases, had a mean Phred below 15, or lacked an exact match to the constant primer or identifier. COPE v1.2.5 was used to merge the high-quality paired reads, and each unique nucleotide sequence was defined as a clonotype. MiTCR v1.1 was used to align clonotypes to the IMGT TRBV, TRBD and TRBJ reference segments. The analysis was restricted to V-J combinations with a frequency above 0.0001, which together covered 99% to 99.2% of the repertoires. The TCS score was defined as the ratio of F50 (clonal expansion) to E x V (chaos), calculated using BLOSUM62-based TCRdist between CDR3 peptides within each V-J. Welch's t-statistics and random forest reduced some 510 V-J features to 13, which were used in a naive Bayes classifier (R e1071). The public sequencing data were trimmed at Q25 with fastp and processed into clonotypes with MiXCR by TCRdb, which kept only in-frame beta chains. Rows matching on CDR3 protein sequence are summarized as one entry with the most common DNA and genes. Here the V and J calls rest on TCRdb's processing, not on the authors' analysis. For this sample the table gives under 350,000 distinct CDR3 sequences, of which roughly 21% were detected only once. The ten largest clones represent around 48% of the sample.

Taken from cysteine to phenylalanine, the CDR3 has 16 residues. Just the 48-base CDR3 DNA is kept, in frame starting at base 1. According to the germline V gene, CDR1 reads MDHEN and CDR2 reads SYDVKM. Trimming leaves V shorter by 6 bases and J shorter by 2 bases, with the junction holding 4 bases beyond the gene matches. The data originate from a study of T cells in Graves' hyperthyroidism and ophthalmopathy (dated by TCRdb to the late 2010s). Background for the entire study: Peripheral blood was collected at initial diagnosis, before any treatment. According to the paper, TCR Vbeta CDR3 sequencing was carried out on roughly 130 peripheral blood samples, which came from fewer than 50 ophthalmopathy, under 80 hyperthyroidism and some 17 progressor patients. Prospective prediction of ophthalmopathy was tested in an independent validation cohort consisting of fewer than 20 hyperthyroidism patients and some 17 patients who later progressed to ophthalmopathy. The 100 or so discovery patients were randomly divided into training and test sets at a 7:3 ratio. A discovery cohort of roughly 100 patients, about 43 with Graves' ophthalmopathy and about 58 with stable Graves' hyperthyroidism, was used to find distinguishing TCR V-J signatures. Following sampling, methimazole starting at 30 mg daily was given to hyperthyroidism patients, and high-dose intravenous methylprednisolone was given to ophthalmopathy patients. In addition, the study compared T-cell repertoires in thyroid tissue and in blood from about six Graves' hyperthyroidism patients. Overall results and qualifications from the work: During validation, the model predicted progression to ophthalmopathy a median of roughly six months ahead of onset, with almost 71% sensitivity and 72.22% specificity. A 13 V-J signature model separated ophthalmopathy from stable hyperthyroidism, with roughly 88% sensitivity and roughly 81% specificity in cross-validation and 80%/75% in testing. Blood samples also contained most of the expanded thyroid clonotypes (frequency above 0.001), which suggests that blood repertoires may reflect thyroid immune responses. Sample size was not statistically predetermined, and blinding of investigators to group allocation was not performed.

Graves' hyperthyroidism was defined as stable when no progression to ophthalmopathy occurred over 18 months of follow-up. Hyperthyroidism patients were newly diagnosed, had a disease duration of under 2 months, and were aged 18 to 65 years. Exclusion was applied to patients with uncontrolled infections, other autoimmune diseases, pregnancy or lactation. Diagnoses were established on the basis of clinical symptoms, serum thyroxine and TRAb, thyroid ultrasound, and orbital computed tomography. Ficoll-Paque density gradient centrifugation was used to isolate PBMCs from about 10 ml of fresh peripheral blood. Total RNA was extracted with Trizol reagent, and quality was checked on an Agilent 2100 Bioanalyzer.

The sequenced sample was blood. The sequence joins TRBV28 to TRBJ2-2; a stretch of 12 junction bases matches TRBD1. The clonotype was recovered from a woman between 50 and 59 years old with Graves' hyperthyroidism. The DNA sequence is TGTGCCAGCAGGATCGGGACAGGGGGCAACACCGGGGAGCTGTTTTTT. Its product reads: CASRIGTGGNTGELFF.